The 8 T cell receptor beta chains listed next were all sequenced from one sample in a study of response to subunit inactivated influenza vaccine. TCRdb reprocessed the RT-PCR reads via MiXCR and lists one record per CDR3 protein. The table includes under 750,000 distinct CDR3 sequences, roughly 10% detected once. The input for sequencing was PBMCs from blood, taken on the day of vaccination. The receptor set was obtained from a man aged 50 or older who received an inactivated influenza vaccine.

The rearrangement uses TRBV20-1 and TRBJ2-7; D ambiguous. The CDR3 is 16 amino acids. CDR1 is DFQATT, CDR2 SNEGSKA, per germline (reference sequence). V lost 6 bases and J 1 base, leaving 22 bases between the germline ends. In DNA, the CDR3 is TGCAGTGCATTCCCCACCCCCGGAGTTGTATCCTACGAGCAGTACTTC. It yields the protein CSAFPTPGVVSYEQYF.

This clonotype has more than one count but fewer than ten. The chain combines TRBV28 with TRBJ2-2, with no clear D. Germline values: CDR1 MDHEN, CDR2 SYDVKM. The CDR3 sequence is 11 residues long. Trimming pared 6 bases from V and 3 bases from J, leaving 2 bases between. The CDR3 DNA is TGTGCCAGCAGATACACCGGGGAGCTGTTTTTT. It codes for CASRYTGELFF.

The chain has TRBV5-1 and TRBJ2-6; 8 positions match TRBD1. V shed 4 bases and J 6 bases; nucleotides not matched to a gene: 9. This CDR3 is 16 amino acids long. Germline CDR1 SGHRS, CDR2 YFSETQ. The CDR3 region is CASSRASTGEANVLTF. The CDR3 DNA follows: TGCGCCAGCAGCCGGGCATCGACAGGGGAGGCCAACGTCCTGACTTTC. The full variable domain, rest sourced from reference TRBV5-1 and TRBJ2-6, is KAGVTQTPRYLIKTRGQQVTLSCSPISGHRSVSWYQQTPGQGLQFLFEYFSETQRNKGNFPGRFSGRQFSNSRSEMNVSTLELGDSALYLCASSRASTGEANVLTFGAGSRLTVL.

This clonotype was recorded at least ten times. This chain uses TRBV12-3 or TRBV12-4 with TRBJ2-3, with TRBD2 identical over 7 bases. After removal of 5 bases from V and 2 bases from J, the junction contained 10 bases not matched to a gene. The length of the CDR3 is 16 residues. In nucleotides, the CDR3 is TGTGCCAGCAGTCCCGGAACTAGCGACCTCACAGATACGCAGTATTTT. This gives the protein CASSPGTSDLTDTQYF.

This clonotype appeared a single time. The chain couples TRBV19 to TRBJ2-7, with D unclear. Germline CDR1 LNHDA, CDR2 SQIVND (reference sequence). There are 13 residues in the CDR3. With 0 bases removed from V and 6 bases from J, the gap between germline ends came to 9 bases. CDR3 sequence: CASSIEPPSEQYF. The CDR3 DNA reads TGTGCCAGTAGTATAGAACCACCCTCCGAGCAGTACTTC.

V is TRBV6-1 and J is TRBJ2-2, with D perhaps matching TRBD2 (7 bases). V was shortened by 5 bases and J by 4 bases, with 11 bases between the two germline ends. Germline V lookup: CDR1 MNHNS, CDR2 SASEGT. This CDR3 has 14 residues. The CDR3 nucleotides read TGTGCCAGCAGTAGGGGGAGGGGCACCGGGGAGCTGTTTTTT. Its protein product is CASSRGRGTGELFF.

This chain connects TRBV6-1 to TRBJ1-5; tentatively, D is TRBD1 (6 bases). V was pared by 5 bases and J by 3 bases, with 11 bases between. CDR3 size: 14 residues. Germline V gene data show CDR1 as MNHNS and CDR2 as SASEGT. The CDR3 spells CASSTTGYNQPQHF. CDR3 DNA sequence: TGTGCCAGCAGTACGACAGGTTACAATCAGCCCCAGCATTTT.

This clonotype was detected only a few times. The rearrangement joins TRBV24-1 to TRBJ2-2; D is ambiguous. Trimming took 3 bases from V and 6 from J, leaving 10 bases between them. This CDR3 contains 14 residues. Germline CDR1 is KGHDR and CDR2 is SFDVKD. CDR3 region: CATSDGPSSGELFF. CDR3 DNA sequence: TGTGCCACCAGTGATGGACCGTCGTCCGGGGAGCTGTTTTTT.